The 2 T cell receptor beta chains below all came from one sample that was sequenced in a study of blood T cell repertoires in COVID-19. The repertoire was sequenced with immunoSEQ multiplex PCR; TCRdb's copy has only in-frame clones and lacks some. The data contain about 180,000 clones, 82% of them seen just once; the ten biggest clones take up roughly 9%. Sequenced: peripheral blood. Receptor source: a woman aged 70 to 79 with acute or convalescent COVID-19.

The CDR3 is CAWSVPSLRGASNQPQHF. The CDR3 bases are TGTGCCTGGAGTGTCCCTAGTCTTCGGGGGGCTAGCAATCAGCCCCAGCATTTT. The chain has TRBV30 and TRBJ1-5; TRBD1 might be the D (6 bases). The CDR3 runs to 18 residues. CDR1 GTSNPN and CDR2 SVGIG come from the germline V gene (reference sequence). The germline V and J ends were trimmed by 0 bases and 0 bases, with 18 bases remaining between them.

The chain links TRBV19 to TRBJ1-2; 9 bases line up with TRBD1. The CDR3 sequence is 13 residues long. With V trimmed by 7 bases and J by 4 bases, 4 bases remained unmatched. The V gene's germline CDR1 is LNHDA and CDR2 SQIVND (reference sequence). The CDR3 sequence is CASNTGGGYGYTF. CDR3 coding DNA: TGTGCCAGTAATACAGGGGGCGGCTATGGCTACACCTTC.